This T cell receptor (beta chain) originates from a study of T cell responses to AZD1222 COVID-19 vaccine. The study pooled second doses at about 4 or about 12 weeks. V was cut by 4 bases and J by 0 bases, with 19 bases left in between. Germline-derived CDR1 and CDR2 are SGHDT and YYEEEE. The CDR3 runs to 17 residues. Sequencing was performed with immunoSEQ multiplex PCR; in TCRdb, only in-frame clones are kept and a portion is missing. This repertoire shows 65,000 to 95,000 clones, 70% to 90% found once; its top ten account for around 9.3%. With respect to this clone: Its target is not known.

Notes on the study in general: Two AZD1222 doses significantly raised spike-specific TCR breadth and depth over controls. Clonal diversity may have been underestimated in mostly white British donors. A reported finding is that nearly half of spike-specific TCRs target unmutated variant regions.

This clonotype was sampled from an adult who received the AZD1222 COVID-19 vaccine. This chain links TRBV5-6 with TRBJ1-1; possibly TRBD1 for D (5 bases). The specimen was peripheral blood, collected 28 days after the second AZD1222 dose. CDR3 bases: TGTGCCAGCAGCCTTGAAACGGGACGGTTCATGAACACTGAAGCTTTCTTT. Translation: CASSLETGRFMNTEAFF.